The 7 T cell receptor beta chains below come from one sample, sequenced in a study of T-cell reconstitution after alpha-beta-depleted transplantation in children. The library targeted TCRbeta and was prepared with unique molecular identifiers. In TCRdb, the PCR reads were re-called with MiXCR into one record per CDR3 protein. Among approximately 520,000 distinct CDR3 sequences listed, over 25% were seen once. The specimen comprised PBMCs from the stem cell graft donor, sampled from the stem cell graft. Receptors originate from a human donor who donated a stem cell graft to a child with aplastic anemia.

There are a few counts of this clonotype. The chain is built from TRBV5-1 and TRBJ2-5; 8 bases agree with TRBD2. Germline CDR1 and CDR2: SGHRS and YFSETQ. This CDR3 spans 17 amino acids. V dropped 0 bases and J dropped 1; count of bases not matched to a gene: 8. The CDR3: CASSLGWLAGLQETQYF. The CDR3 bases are TGCGCCAGCAGCTTGGGATGGTTAGCGGGACTCCAAGAGACCCAGTACTTC.

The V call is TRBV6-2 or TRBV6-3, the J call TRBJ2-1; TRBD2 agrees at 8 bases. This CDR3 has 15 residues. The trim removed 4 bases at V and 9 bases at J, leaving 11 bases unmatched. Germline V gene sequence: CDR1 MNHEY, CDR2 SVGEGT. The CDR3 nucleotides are TGTGCCAGCAGTTCAACCGGACTAGCAGGGGTTGAGCAGTTCTTC. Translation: CASSSTGLAGVEQFF.

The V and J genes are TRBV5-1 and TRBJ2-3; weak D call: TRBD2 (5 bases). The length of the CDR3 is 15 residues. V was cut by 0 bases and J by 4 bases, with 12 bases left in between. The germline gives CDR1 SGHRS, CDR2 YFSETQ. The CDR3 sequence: CASSLVEGEADTQYF. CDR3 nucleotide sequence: TGCGCCAGCAGCTTGGTTGAGGGAGAGGCAGATACGCAGTATTTT.

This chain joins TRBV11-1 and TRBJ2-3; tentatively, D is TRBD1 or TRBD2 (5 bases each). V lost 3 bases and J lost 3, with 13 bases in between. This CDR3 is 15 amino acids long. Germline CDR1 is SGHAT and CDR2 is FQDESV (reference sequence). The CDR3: CASSLYRGATDTQYF. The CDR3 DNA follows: TGTGCCAGCAGCTTGTACCGAGGGGCGACAGATACGCAGTATTTT.

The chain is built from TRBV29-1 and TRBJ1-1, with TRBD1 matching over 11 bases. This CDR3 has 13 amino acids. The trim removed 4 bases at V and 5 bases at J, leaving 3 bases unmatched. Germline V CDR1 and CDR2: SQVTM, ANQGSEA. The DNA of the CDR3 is TGCAGCGTTGGGGACAGGGGGATGACTGAAGCTTTCTTT. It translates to CSVGDRGMTEAFF.

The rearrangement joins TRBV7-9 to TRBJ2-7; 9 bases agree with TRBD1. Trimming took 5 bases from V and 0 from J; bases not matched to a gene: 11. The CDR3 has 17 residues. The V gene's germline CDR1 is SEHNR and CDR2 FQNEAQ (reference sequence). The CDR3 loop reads CASSPDRGAASSYEQYF. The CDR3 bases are TGTGCCAGCAGCCCGGACAGGGGCGCCGCTAGCTCCTACGAGCAGTACTTC.

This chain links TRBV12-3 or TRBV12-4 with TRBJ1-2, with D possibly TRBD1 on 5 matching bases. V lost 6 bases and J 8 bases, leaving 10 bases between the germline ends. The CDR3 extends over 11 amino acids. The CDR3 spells CASSLGTGYTF. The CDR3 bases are TGTGCCAGCAGCCTAGGGACGGGCTACACCTTC.